This record covers a single T cell receptor (beta chain). TCRdb analysed the RT-PCR reads with MiXCR anew, one entry per CDR3 protein. The repertoire includes about a million distinct CDR3 sequences, about a sixth of them detected once, and 5.5% to 6.5% sits in the top ten. The sample is drawn from a study of patients and donors after allogeneic stem cell transplantation. V shed 6 bases and J shed 4 bases, with 12 bases lying between them. This CDR3 has 13 amino acids. Looked up from germline, CDR1 is MNHEY and CDR2 is SMNVEV (reference sequence). The chain combines TRBV27 with TRBJ1-1; D may be TRBD1 (5 bases). The sequence was collected from a human donor who was either an allogeneic HSCT recipient or a stem cell or donor lymphocyte infusion donor (not recorded which). It is not recorded whose cells these are; they may come from a transplant donor. The specimen was blood, either unsorted or a sorted T cell fraction (not recorded which). CDR3 sequence reads: CASSWGETTEAFF. The CDR3 bases are TGTGCCAGCAGCTGGGGGGAAACCACTGAAGCTTTCTTT.